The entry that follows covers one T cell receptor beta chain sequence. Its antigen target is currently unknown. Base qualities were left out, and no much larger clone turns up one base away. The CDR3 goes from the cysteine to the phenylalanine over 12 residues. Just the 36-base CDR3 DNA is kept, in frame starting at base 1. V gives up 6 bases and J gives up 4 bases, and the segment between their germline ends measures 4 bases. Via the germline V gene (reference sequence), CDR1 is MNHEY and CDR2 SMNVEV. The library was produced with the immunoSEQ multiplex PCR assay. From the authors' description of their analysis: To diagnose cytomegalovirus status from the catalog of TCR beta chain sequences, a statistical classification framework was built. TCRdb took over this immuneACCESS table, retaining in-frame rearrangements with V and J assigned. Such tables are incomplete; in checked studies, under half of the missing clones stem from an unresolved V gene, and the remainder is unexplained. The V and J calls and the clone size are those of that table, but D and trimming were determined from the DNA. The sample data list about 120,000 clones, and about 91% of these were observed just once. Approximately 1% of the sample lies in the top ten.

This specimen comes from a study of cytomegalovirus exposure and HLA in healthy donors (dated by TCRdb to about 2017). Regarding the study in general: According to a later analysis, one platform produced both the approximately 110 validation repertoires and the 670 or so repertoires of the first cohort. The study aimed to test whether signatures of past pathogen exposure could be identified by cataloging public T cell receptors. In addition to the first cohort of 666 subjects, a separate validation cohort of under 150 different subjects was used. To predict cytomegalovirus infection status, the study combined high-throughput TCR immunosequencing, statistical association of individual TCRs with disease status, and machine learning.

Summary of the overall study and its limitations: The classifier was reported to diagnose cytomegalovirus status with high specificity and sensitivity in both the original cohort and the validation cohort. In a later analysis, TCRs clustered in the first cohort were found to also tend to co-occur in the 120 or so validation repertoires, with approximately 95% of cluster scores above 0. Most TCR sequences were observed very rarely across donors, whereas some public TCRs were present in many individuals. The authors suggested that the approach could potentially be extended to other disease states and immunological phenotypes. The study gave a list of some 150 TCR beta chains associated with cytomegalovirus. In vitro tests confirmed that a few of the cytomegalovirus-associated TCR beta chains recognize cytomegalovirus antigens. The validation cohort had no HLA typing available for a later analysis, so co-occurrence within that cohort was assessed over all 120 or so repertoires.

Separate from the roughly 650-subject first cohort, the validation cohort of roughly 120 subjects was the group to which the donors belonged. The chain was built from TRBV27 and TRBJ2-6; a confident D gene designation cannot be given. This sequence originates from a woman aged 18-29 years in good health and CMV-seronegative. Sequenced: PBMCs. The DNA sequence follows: TGTGCCAGCAGCGGGGGGGCCAACGTCCTGACTTTC. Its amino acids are CASSGGANVLTF.